Below are 24 T cell receptor beta chains sequenced from a single sample in a study of blood T cell repertoires in COVID-19. The protocol was immunoSEQ multiplex PCR, while the TCRdb copy is restricted to in-frame clones and leaves out a portion. Of a few hundred thousand clones in the sample, around nine tenths were seen once. Input material: PBMCs or T cells enriched from blood (not recorded which). These receptors came from a young woman who had recovered from COVID-19.

The chain uses TRBV7-9 and TRBJ1-6; 7 bases agree with TRBD1. Germline V gene data show CDR1 as SEHNR and CDR2 as FQNEAQ (reference sequence). The CDR3 totals 15 residues. V lost 5 bases, J lost 10 bases, and 11 bases stayed unmatched. The CDR3 DNA is TGTGCCAGCAGCGAACAGGGGTCGGGAGGGTCACCCCTCCACTTT. Its translation: CASSEQGSGGSPLHF.

The chain employs TRBV27 and TRBJ2-5; D perhaps matches TRBD2 (5 bases). V lost 3 bases, J lost 5 bases, and 19 bases lay in between. Per the germline V gene, CDR1 is MNHEY and CDR2 is SMNVEV (reference sequence). CDR3 length: 16 amino acids. CDR3 amino acids: CASSLFRPGSGETQYF. As DNA, the CDR3 is TGTGCCAGCAGTTTGTTTCGGCCGGGGTCGGGGGAGACCCAGTACTTC.

This clone came up a few times. The chain combines TRBV2 with TRBJ1-1; perhaps TRBD1 as D (5 bases). V was trimmed by 8 bases and J by 3 bases, leaving 10 bases between them. Germline CDR1 is SNHLY and CDR2 is FYNNEI. This CDR3 has 12 residues. The CDR3 DNA reads as TGTGCCAGCGGCCGGGGGGACACTGAAGCTTTCTTT. Amino acids: CASGRGDTEAFF.

V and J are TRBV2 and TRBJ2-7; a weak D match, TRBD2 (6 bases). Trimming left V 7 bases short and J 2 bases short, with 15 bases between. There are 14 residues in the CDR3. Germline V gene sequence: CDR1 SNHLY, CDR2 FYNNEI. CDR3 protein: CASNGGLVPYEQYF. The CDR3 DNA is TGTGCCAGCAACGGGGGTTTGGTCCCCTACGAGCAGTACTTC.

This clone came up once. CDR3: CAGGGRDNQPQHF. CDR3 sequence (DNA): TGTGCCGGCGGGGGTAGGGACAATCAGCCCCAGCATTTT. The chain employs TRBV6-5 and TRBJ1-5; possible D gene TRBD1, 5 bases. CDR1 MNHEY and CDR2 SVGAGI come from the germline V gene. The CDR3 is 13 amino acids. Trimming left V 11 bases short and J 3 bases short, with 14 bases between.

This chain links TRBV11-2 with TRBJ2-3; 8 positions match TRBD1. Germline lookup yields CDR1 SGHAT and CDR2 FQNNGV. Unmatched junction bases numbered 7, after V lost 5 bases and J lost 0 bases. The CDR3 length is 16 residues. DNA of the CDR3: TGTGCCAGCAGCCAAGACAGGGGAGGTAGCACAGATACGCAGTATTTT. Amino acid sequence: CASSQDRGGSTDTQYF.

The CDR3 DNA follows: TGTGCCAGCGGAGCAGGGGCGGGCCACGAGCAGTACTTC. It specifies CASGAGAGHEQYF. V gene TRBV14 combines with J gene TRBJ2-7; a weak D match, TRBD1 (6 bases). V lost 8 bases to trimming and J lost 5 bases, with 16 bases between them. Germline V gene lookup returns CDR1 SGHDN and CDR2 FVKESK. The CDR3 runs to 13 residues.

This rearrangement joins TRBV19 to TRBJ1-4; D not certain. Trimming pared 1 base from V and 7 bases from J, leaving 13 bases between. The CDR3 consists of 15 residues. Germline CDR1 LNHDA, CDR2 SQIVND (reference sequence). CDR3 sequence: CASSIVGREGEKLFF. CDR3 in DNA: TGTGCCAGTAGTATAGTGGGGAGGGAAGGTGAAAAACTGTTTTTT.

This clone was picked up one time. This chain uses TRBV5-6 with TRBJ1-2; D is uncertain. The CDR3 runs to 13 residues. Trimming pared 2 bases from V and 3 bases from J, leaving 8 bases between. The germline gives CDR1 SGHDT, CDR2 YYEEEE. Here the CDR3 reads CASSFERDYGYTF. The CDR3 region has the DNA TGTGCCAGCAGCTTTGAAAGAGACTATGGCTACACCTTC.

The chain couples TRBV3-1 (or the pseudogene TRBV3-2) to TRBJ1-2; D not resolved. With 0 bases removed from V and 8 bases from J, the gap between germline ends came to 13 bases. Germline CDR1 is LGHDT and CDR2 is YNNKEL (reference sequence). The CDR3 consists of 14 residues. CDR3 nucleotides: TGTGCCAGCAGCCAAGATCGTACGGCTAGCGGCTACACCTTC. Translated, it gives CASSQDRTASGYTF.

The chain carries TRBV29-1 and TRBJ2-1, with 11 bases that match TRBD1. The germline V gene encodes CDR1 SQVTM and CDR2 ANQGSEA. V trimming: 5 bases; J trimming: 8 bases; junction bases outside the gene matches: 8. The length of the CDR3 is 14 residues. CDR3 DNA sequence: TGCAGCGTTAATTTTGGACAGGGGGCATATGAGCAGTTCTTC. Protein product: CSVNFGQGAYEQFF.

There are a few counts of this clone. The CDR3 DNA reads TGCGCCAGCAGCCAAGTGCTTAGCGGGGGGGATCACGAGCAGTACTTC. Its protein product is CASSQVLSGGDHEQYF. The genes are TRBV4-1 and TRBJ2-7; 11 positions match TRBD2. The CDR3 consists of 16 residues. The germline CDR1 and CDR2 sequences are MGHRA and YSYEKL. V dropped 1 base and J dropped 5; count of bases not matched to a gene: 7.

This clone was observed a few times. This sequence joins TRBV28 and TRBJ2-3; D is uncertain. The length of the CDR3 is 13 residues. Deletions cut 7 bases from V and 3 bases from J, with 11 bases between. Per the germline V gene, CDR1 is MDHEN and CDR2 is SYDVKM. The CDR3 region has the DNA TGTGCCAGCAACGTACGCGGAACAGATACGCAGTATTTT. This sequence encodes CASNVRGTDTQYF.

The CDR3 coding sequence is TGTGCCAGCAGGGTACAGGGGGCTAGGGAAAAACTGTTTTTT. Protein product: CASRVQGAREKLFF. The rearrangement links TRBV28 to TRBJ1-4, with 9 positions matching TRBD1. Looked up from germline, CDR1 is MDHEN and CDR2 is SYDVKM. The CDR3 length is 14 residues. Trimming took 6 bases from V and 8 from J; bases not matched to a gene: 7.

This chain uses TRBV19 with TRBJ2-1; D perhaps matches TRBD1 (5 bases). Germline CDR1 is LNHDA and CDR2 is SQIVND (reference sequence). This CDR3 is built from 16 residues. Trimming cost V 3 bases and J 4 bases, with 16 bases left between them. CDR3 sequence: CASSITDSVEYNEQFF. CDR3 coding DNA: TGTGCCAGTAGTATTACTGACAGCGTCGAATACAATGAGCAGTTCTTC.

V gene TRBV24-1 combines with J gene TRBJ1-2; no clear D. V lost 2 bases to trimming and J lost 2 bases, with 14 bases between them. Germline V lookup: CDR1 KGHDR, CDR2 SFDVKD. The CDR3 is made up of 16 amino acids. The CDR3 loop is CATSDWGEGSNYGYTF. The DNA of the CDR3 is TGTGCCACCAGTGATTGGGGTGAGGGATCGAACTATGGCTACACCTTC.

In nucleotides, the CDR3 is TGTGCCAGCAGCTTCGGGAACACTGAAGCTTTCTTT. Translation gives CASSFGNTEAFF. The chain links TRBV5-4 to TRBJ1-1; D not certain. The CDR3 contains 12 residues. V was trimmed by 2 bases and J by 1 base, leaving 3 bases between them. Germline V gene lookup returns CDR1 SGHNT and CDR2 YYREEE (reference sequence).

The chain joins TRBV2 to TRBJ2-1, with 10 bases identical to TRBD1. V was pared by 2 bases and J by 8 bases, with 15 bases of the junction left unmatched. CDR1 and CDR2 from the germline V gene are SNHLY and FYNNEI. This CDR3 comprises 18 residues. CDR3 residues: CASSEKAIPGQGFYEQFF. CDR3 sequence (DNA): TGTGCCAGCAGTGAAAAAGCTATACCGGGACAGGGGTTCTATGAGCAGTTCTTC.

The genes are TRBV12-5 and TRBJ1-4, with 7 bases matching TRBD1. After removal of 2 bases from V and 4 bases from J, the junction contained 10 bases not matched to a gene. CDR1 and CDR2 (germline): LGHNT, FRNRAP. The CDR3 contains 17 residues. This CDR3 reads CASGLWAGGTDNEKLFF. DNA for the CDR3: TGTGCTAGTGGTTTGTGGGCAGGGGGTACGGATAATGAAAAACTGTTTTTT.

This clone was detected only once. The V gene is TRBV29-1, the J gene TRBJ2-2; no clear D gene. Germline-derived CDR1 and CDR2 are SQVTM and ANQGSEA. V shed 3 bases and J shed 1 base, with 9 bases lying between them. The CDR3 loop spans 14 amino acids. For the CDR3, the DNA is TGCAGCGTTGAGTTGGCGGAGAACACCGGGGAGCTGTTTTTT. Protein sequence: CSVELAENTGELFF.

The V call is TRBV7-3, the J call TRBJ2-1, with 9 nucleotides matching TRBD1. J gave up 6 bases and V 4 bases, and 16 bases lay outside the gene matches. This CDR3 region has 18 residues. CDR1 and CDR2 from the germline V gene are SGHTA and FQGTGA. CDR3 DNA: TGTGCCAGCAGCTACACCGGGACAGGGCTTGTTTCGGCCAATGAGCAGTTCTTC. Translation: CASSYTGTGLVSANEQFF.

The chain is built from TRBV9 and TRBJ1-1, with a weak D call TRBD1 (6 bases). This CDR3 has 15 amino acids. In germline, CDR1 is SGDLS, CDR2 YYNGEE. V lost 4 bases and J 11 bases, leaving 24 bases between the germline ends. CDR3 DNA: TGTGCCAGCAGCTCATCACAGGGCCCAAAGGCGGTGGCTTTCTTT. Protein sequence: CASSSSQGPKAVAFF.

V is TRBV6-5 and J is TRBJ2-7; 10 nucleotides line up with TRBD1. The length of the CDR3 is 12 residues. V lost 11 bases and J lost 5; bases outside the gene matches: 6. Germline V gives CDR1 MNHEY, CDR2 SVGAGI. Written as DNA, the CDR3 is TGTGCCTCCGACAGGGGGCCTCACGAGCAGTACTTC. It yields the protein CASDRGPHEQYF.

V gene TRBV6-5 combines with J gene TRBJ1-5, with D possibly matching TRBD1 (5 bases). V was shortened by 6 bases and J by 4 bases, with 16 bases between the two germline ends. Germline CDR1 and CDR2: MNHEY and SVGAGI. CDR3 size: 15 residues. The CDR3 DNA reads as TGTGCCAGCAGGGCCAGGGTATCAGGTAATCAGCCCCAGCATTTT. Translated: CASRARVSGNQPQHF.